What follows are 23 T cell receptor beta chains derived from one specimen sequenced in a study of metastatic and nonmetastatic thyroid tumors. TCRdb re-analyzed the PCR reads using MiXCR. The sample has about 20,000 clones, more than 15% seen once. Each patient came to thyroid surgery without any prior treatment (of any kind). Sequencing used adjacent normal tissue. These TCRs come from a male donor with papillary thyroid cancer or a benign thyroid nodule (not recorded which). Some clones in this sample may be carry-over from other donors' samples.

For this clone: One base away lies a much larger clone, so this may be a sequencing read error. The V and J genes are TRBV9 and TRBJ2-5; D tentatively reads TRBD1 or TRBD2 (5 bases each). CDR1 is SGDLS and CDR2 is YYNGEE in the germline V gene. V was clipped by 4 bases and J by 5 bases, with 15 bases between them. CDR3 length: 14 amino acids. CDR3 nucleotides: TGTGCCAGCAGCCCTAGAGGGGTTGGGGAGACCCAGTACTTC. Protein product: CASSPRGVGETQYF.

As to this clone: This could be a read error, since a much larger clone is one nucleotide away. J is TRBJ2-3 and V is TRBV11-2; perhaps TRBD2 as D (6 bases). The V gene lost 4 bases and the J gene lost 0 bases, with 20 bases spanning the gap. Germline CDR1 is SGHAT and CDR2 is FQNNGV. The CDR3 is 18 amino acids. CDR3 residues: CASSSLTSTSTSTDTQYF. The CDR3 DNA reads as TGTGCCAGCAGCTCGCTTACTAGCACGTCGACTAGCACAGATACGCAGTATTTT.

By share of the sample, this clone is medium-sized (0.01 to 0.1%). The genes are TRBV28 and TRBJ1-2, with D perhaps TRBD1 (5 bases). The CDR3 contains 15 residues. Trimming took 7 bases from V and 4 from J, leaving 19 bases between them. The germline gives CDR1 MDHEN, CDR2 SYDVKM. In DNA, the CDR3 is TGTGCCAGCACTTATTACGGGGGACCGAGCTATGGCTACACCTTC. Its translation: CASTYYGGPSYGYTF.

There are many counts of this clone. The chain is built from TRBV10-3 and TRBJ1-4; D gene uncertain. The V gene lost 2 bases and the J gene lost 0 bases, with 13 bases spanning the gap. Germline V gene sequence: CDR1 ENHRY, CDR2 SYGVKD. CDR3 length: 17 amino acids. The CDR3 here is CAISEGPIGATNEKLFF. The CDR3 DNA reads TGTGCCATCAGTGAGGGGCCCATAGGCGCAACTAATGAAAAACTGTTTTTT.

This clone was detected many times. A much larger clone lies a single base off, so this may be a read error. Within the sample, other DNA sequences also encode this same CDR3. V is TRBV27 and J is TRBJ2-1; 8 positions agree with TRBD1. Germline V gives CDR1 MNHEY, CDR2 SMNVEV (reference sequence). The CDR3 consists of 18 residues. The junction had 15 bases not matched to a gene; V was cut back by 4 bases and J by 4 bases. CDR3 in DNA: TGTGCCAGCAGTTACTATTGGACAGGGACTTCCCTGTACAATGAGCAGTTCTTC. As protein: CASSYYWTGTSLYNEQFF.

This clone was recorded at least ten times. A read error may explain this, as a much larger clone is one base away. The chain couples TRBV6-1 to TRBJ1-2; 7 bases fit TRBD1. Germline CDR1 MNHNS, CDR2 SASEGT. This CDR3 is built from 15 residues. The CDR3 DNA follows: TGTGCCACCCTTTACCCAACAGGGGAAAAATATGACTACACCTTC. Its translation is CATLYPTGEKYDYTF.

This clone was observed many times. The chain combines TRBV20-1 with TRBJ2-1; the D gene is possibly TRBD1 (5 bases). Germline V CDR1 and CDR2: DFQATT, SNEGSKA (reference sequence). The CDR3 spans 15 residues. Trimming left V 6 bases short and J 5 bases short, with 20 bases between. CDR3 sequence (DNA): TGCAGTGCCCCCCTAGTTGGGATCAGGGACAATGAGCAGTTCTTC. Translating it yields CSAPLVGIRDNEQFF.

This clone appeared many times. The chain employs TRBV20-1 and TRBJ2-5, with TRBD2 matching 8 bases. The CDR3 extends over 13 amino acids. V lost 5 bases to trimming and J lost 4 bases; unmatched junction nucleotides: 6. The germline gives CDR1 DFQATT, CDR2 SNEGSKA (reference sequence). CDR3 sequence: CSAPPGGGETQYF. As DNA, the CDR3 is TGCAGTGCTCCCCCGGGGGGGGGAGAGACCCAGTACTTC.

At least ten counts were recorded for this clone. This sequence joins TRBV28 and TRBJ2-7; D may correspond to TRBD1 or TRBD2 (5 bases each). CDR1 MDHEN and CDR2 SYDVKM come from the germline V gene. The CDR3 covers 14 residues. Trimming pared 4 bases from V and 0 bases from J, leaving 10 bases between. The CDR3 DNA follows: TGTGCCAGCAGTTGGGACGGGGCCTCCTACGAGCAGTACTTC. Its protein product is CASSWDGASYEQYF.

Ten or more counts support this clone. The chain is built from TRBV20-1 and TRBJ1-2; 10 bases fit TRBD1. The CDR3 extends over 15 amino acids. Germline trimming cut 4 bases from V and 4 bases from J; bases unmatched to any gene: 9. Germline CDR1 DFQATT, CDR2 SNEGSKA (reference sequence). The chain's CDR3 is CSATTPGQGFYGYTF. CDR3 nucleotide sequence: TGCAGTGCTACCACCCCGGGACAGGGGTTCTATGGCTACACCTTC.

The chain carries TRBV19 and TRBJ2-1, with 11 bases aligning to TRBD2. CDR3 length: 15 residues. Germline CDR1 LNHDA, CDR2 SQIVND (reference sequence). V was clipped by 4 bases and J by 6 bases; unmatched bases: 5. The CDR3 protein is CASSTGLAGTNEQFF. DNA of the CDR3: TGTGCCAGTAGTACTGGACTAGCGGGCACCAATGAGCAGTTCTTC.

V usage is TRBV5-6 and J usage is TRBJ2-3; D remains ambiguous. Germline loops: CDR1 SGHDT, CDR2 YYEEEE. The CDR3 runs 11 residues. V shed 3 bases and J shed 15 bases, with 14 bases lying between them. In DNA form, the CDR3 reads TGTGCCAGCAGCTCCCGTAGTGATGATTATTTT. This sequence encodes CASSSRSDDYF.

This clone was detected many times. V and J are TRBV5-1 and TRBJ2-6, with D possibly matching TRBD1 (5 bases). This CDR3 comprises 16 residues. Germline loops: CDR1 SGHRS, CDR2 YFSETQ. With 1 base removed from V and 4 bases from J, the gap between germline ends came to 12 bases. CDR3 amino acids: CASSLSAGPGANVLTF. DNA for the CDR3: TGCGCCAGCAGCTTGTCGGCAGGGCCCGGGGCCAACGTCCTGACTTTC.

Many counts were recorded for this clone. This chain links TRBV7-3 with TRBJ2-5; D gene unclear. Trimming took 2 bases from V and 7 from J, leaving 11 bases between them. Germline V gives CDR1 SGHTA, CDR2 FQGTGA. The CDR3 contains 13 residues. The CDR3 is CASSLAQMATQYF. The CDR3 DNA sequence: TGTGCCAGCAGCTTAGCGCAAATGGCGACCCAGTACTTC.

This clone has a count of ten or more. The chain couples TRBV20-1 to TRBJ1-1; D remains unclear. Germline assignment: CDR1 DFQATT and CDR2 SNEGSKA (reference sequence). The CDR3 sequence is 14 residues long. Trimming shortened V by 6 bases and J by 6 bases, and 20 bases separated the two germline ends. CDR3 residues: CSAVPLQENSEAFF. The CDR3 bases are TGCAGTGCCGTACCGTTGCAGGAAAATTCTGAAGCTTTCTTT.

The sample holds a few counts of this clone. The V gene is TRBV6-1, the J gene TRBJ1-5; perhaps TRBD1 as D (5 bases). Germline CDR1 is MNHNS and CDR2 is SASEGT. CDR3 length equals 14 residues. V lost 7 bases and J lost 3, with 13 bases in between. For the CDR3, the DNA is TGTGCCAGCACCATGGGAGGGGTCAATCAGCCCCAGCATTTT. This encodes CASTMGGVNQPQHF.

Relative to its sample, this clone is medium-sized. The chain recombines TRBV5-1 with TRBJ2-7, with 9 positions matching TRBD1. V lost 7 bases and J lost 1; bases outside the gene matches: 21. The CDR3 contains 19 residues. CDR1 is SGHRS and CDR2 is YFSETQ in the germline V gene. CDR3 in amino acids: CASAYGSLNTGTGSYEQYF. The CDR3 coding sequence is TGCGCCAGCGCCTACGGCAGCCTAAATACCGGGACAGGGTCCTACGAGCAGTACTTC.

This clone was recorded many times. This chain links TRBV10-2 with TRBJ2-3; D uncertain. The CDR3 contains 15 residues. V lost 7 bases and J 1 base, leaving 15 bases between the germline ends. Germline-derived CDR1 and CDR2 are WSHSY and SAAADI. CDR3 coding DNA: TGCGCCAGCATCAAGGGCAGGACCCGCACAGATACGCAGTATTTT. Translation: CASIKGRTRTDTQYF.

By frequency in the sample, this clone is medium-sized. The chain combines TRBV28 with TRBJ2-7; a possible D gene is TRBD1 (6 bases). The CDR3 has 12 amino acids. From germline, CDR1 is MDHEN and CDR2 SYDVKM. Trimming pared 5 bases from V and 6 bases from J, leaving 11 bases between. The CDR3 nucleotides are TGTGCCAGCAGTACGACAGGCCCCGAGCAGTACTTC. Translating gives CASSTTGPEQYF.

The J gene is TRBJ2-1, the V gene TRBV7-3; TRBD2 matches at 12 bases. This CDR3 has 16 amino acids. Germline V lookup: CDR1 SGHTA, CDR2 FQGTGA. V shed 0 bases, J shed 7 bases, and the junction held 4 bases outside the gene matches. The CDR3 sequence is CASSLTLAGGQNEQFF. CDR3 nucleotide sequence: TGTGCCAGCAGCTTAACCCTAGCGGGGGGGCAAAATGAGCAGTTCTTC. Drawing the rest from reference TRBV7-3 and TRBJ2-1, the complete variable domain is GAGVSQTPSNKVTEKGKYVELRCDPISGHTALYWYRQSLGQGPEFLIYFQGTGAADDSGLPNDRFFAVRPEGSVSTLKIQRTERGDSAVYLCASSLTLAGGQNEQFFGPGTRLTVL.

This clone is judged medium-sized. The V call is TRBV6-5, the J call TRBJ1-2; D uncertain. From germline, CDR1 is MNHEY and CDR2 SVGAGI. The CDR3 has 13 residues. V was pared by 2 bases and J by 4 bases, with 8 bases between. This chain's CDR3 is CASSYPVPYGYTF. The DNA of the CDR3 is TGTGCCAGCAGTTACCCCGTCCCCTATGGCTACACCTTC.

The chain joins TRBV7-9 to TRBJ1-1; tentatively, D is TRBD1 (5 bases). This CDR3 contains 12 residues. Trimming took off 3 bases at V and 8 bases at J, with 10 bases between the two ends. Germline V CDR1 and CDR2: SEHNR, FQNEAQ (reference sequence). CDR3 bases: TGTGCCAGCAGCTTCAGGGAAGCGGAAGCTTTCTTT. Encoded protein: CASSFREAEAFF.

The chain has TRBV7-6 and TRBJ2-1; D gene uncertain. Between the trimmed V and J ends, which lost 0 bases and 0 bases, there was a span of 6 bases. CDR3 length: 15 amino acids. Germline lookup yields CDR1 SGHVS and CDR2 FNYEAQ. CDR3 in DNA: TGTGCCAGCAGCTTAGCGCACAGCTCCTACAATGAGCAGTTCTTC. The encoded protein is CASSLAHSSYNEQFF.